Listed below are T cell receptor beta chains from one sample, sequenced in a study of response to subunit inactivated influenza vaccine. TCRdb redid the calling of the RT-PCR reads with MiXCR, one entry per CDR3 protein. The sample has about half a million distinct CDR3 sequences, 9.5% to 13% seen once. The sample here was PBMCs from blood, taken more than 35 days after vaccination. The receptors shown here come from a man in his fifties who received an inactivated influenza vaccine. The CDR3 runs from the conserved cysteine through the conserved F or W. The D gene is left open where the match is weak. Clone size is given for some rows only: seen once, a few or many times, or a class if the clone is expanded.

size: few
D: TRBD2
V: TRBV18
J: TRBJ2-1
DNA: TGTGCCAGCTCACCAATGGCGGGGGTATACAATGAGCAGTTCTTC
CDR3: CASSPMAGVYNEQFF

size: -
D: -
V: TRBV3-1
J: TRBJ2-1
DNA: TGTGCCAGCAGCCAAGATTCGGGGTTCAATGAGCAGTTCTTC
CDR3: CASSQDSGFNEQFF

size: few
D: TRBD2
V: TRBV11-1
J: TRBJ2-1
DNA: TGTGCCAGCAGAGTAGCGGGAGGGAAGAATGAGCAGTTCTTC
CDR3: CASRVAGGKNEQFF

size: few
D: -
V: TRBV10-3
J: TRBJ2-7
DNA: TGTGCCATCAGTGATACATCATACGAGCAGTACTTC
CDR3: CAISDTSYEQYF

size: few
D: -
V: TRBV14
J: TRBJ2-3
DNA: TGTGCCAGCACAAGGGGAGACACAGATACGCAGTATTTT
CDR3: CASTRGDTDTQYF

size: few
D: -
V: TRBV20-1
J: TRBJ2-7
DNA: TGCAGTGCTAGAGATAGCGGCAGGCGAACCTACGAGCAGTACTTC
CDR3: CSARDSGRRTYEQYF

size: many
D: TRBD2
V: TRBV12-3/TRBV12-4
J: TRBJ2-1
DNA: TGTGCCAGCAGACCACGAGGGCGGGAGGGCAATGAGCAGTTCTTC
CDR3: CASRPRGREGNEQFF

size: few
D: -
V: TRBV12-3/TRBV12-4
J: TRBJ2-7
DNA: TGTGCCAGCAGTTTAGGTGGGAGCGGAATCTACGAGCAGTACTTC
CDR3: CASSLGGSGIYEQYF

size: -
D: -
V: TRBV5-1
J: TRBJ2-1
DNA: TGCGCCAGCCGAAACCATAGGGGGGTCAATGAGCAGTTCTTC
CDR3: CASRNHRGVNEQFF

size: -
D: -
V: TRBV11-2
J: TRBJ2-5
DNA: TGTGCCAGCGGGGGGACCCCGAGGCGGGAGACCCAGTACTTC
CDR3: CASGGTPRRETQYF

size: -
D: TRBD1
V: TRBV5-6
J: TRBJ2-2
DNA: TGTGCCAGCAGCTCGGACAGGGGACTCACCGGGGAGCTGTTTTTT
CDR3: CASSSDRGLTGELFF

size: many
D: -
V: TRBV12-3/TRBV12-4
J: TRBJ2-7
DNA: TGTGCCACCAGGGGGGCCTCCTACGAGCAGTACTTC
CDR3: CATRGASYEQYF

size: many
D: -
V: TRBV12-3/TRBV12-4
J: TRBJ1-5
DNA: TGTGCCAGCAGTTTCCCCACGGCCCTCGGTCAGCCCCAGCATTTT
CDR3: CASSFPTALGQPQHF

size: few
D: -
V: TRBV6-2/TRBV6-3
J: TRBJ1-1
DNA: TGTGCCAGCAGACAAGACGGGCGGACTGAAGCTTTCTTT
CDR3: CASRQDGRTEAFF

size: few
D: -
V: TRBV5-1
J: TRBJ1-3
DNA: TGCGCCAGCAGCTTAACCGGCGGGGGCTCTGGAAACACCATATATTTT
CDR3: CASSLTGGGSGNTIYF

size: -
D: -
V: TRBV5-1
J: TRBJ2-7
DNA: TGCGCCAGCAGCTCGGACGGAGACTCCTACGAGCAGTACTTC
CDR3: CASSSDGDSYEQYF

size: many
D: -
V: TRBV5-1
J: TRBJ2-1
DNA: TGCGCCAGCAGCTTGGGCCAGGGGGGAGGTGAGCAGTTCTTC
CDR3: CASSLGQGGGEQFF

size: many
D: TRBD2
V: TRBV20-1
J: TRBJ2-3
DNA: TGCAGTGCTTGGGGAGCGGGGGGGCCCCCAGATACGCAGTATTTT
CDR3: CSAWGAGGPPDTQYF

size: few
D: -
V: TRBV14
J: TRBJ1-4
DNA: TGTGCCAGCAGCCCATTACCAGGGGAAAAACTGTTTTTT
CDR3: CASSPLPGEKLFF

size: -
D: TRBD1
V: TRBV7-9
J: TRBJ1-3
DNA: TGTGCCAGCACCTCATTCTTAGGACAGGCCTCTGGAAACACCATATATTTT
CDR3: CASTSFLGQASGNTIYF

size: -
D: -
V: TRBV12-3/TRBV12-4
J: TRBJ1-3
DNA: TGTGCCAGCAGTTTATTTGGCGGGACTGGAAACACCATATATTTT
CDR3: CASSLFGGTGNTIYF

size: few
D: TRBD2
V: TRBV7-6
J: TRBJ2-2
DNA: TGTGCCAGCAGCTTAAGGAGTGGAGCGGGAAGGTCCGGGGAGCTGTTTTTT
CDR3: CASSLRSGAGRSGELFF

size: few
D: -
V: TRBV6-1
J: TRBJ1-2
DNA: TGTGCCAGCAGTGGGGGAGAAACCCTCATCAATGGCTACACCTTC
CDR3: CASSGGETLINGYTF

size: -
D: -
V: TRBV4-3
J: TRBJ2-4
DNA: TGCGCCAGCAGCGCTTCAGGGGATAATTCTATTCAGTACTTC
CDR3: CASSASGDNSIQYF

size: few
D: TRBD1
V: TRBV12-3/TRBV12-4
J: TRBJ1-5
DNA: TGTGCCAGCAGTTTAAGCGGACAGGCTAATCAGCCCCAGCATTTT
CDR3: CASSLSGQANQPQHF

size: few
D: -
V: TRBV4-2
J: TRBJ2-5
DNA: TGTGCCAGCAGCCGTTCGGCCAGCAGCTTCCAAGAGACCCAGTACTTC
CDR3: CASSRSASSFQETQYF

size: few
D: TRBD2
V: TRBV10-3
J: TRBJ2-7
DNA: TGTGCCATCAGCGGAGCTAGCGGGAGTTCCTACGAGCAGTACTTC
CDR3: CAISGASGSSYEQYF

size: few
D: -
V: TRBV6-4
J: TRBJ2-4
DNA: TGTGCCAGCAGTCCACGTAGGGGGACGGTGAAAAACATTCAGTACTTC
CDR3: CASSPRRGTVKNIQYF

size: -
D: -
V: TRBV7-2
J: TRBJ1-1
DNA: TGTGCCAGCAGCTTAGCACACGGGAACACTGAAGCTTTCTTT
CDR3: CASSLAHGNTEAFF